This is a list of T cell receptor delta chains from one sample in a study of gamma-delta chains in newborns, infants, children. TCRdb reanalyzed the reads using CATT. Of 3,000 to 3,500 delta-chain clones in the sample, about 1.3% are singletons; the top ten hold around 23%. Sequenced sample: blood. These receptors came from a child who was a newborn, infant or young child, either healthy, febrile or measles-vaccinated (not recorded which). Both conserved end residues are part of each CDR3. A D gene is named only where the DNA matches it firmly. Size tells how often a clone was seen (once, few, many) or the class of an expanded clone, and some rows leave it out.

clone_size: -
j_call: TRDJ3
d_call: TRDD3
v_call: TRDV2
cdr3_nt: TGTGCCTGTGACACCGGCAAACTGGGGGATATTCCTAGCTCCTGGAACACCCGACAGATGTTTTTC
cdr3_aa: CACDTGKLGDIPSSWNTRQMFF

clone_size: large
j_call: TRDJ3
d_call: TRDD3
v_call: TRDV2
cdr3_nt: TGTGCCTGTGACGGCTTACTGGGGGTCAACTCCTGGGACACCCGACAGATGTTTTTC
cdr3_aa: CACDGLLGVNSWDTRQMFF

clone_size: -
j_call: TRDJ3
d_call: TRDD3
v_call: TRDV2
cdr3_nt: TGTGCCTGTGACATACTGGGGGATTCCTTCAGCTCCTGGGACGCCCGACAGATGTTTTTC
cdr3_aa: CACDILGDSFSSWDARQMFF

clone_size: large
j_call: TRDJ2
d_call: TRDD3
v_call: TRDV2
cdr3_nt: TGTGCCTGTGACCTACTGGGGGATACTGAAGCACAACTCTTCTTT
cdr3_aa: CACDLLGDTEAQLFF

clone_size: large
j_call: TRDJ3
d_call: TRDD3
v_call: TRDV2
cdr3_nt: TGTGCCTGTGACCTACTGGGGGATACGAGCTCCTGGGACACCCGACAGATGTTTTTC
cdr3_aa: CACDLLGDTSSWDTRQMFF

clone_size: medium-sized
j_call: TRDJ3
d_call: TRDD3
v_call: TRDV2
cdr3_nt: TGTGCCTGTGACACCGTCTGGGGGATACGCGAGAGCTCCTGGGACACCCGACAGATGTTTTTC
cdr3_aa: CACDTVWGIRESSWDTRQMFF

clone_size: -
j_call: TRDJ3
d_call: TRDD3
v_call: TRDV2
cdr3_nt: TGTGCCTGTGACACCGGTATTACTGGGGGAATGAGCTCCTGGGGCACCCGACAGATGTTTTTC
cdr3_aa: CACDTGITGGMSSWGTRQMFF

clone_size: large
j_call: TRDJ2
d_call: TRDD3
v_call: TRDV2
cdr3_nt: TGTGCCTGTGATAGACTGGGGGATAAGGACCCAGCTTTGACAGCACAACTCTTCTTT
cdr3_aa: CACDRLGDKDPALTAQLFF

clone_size: medium-sized
j_call: TRDJ1
d_call: TRDD3
v_call: TRDV2
cdr3_nt: TGTGCCTGTGACAGTACTGGGGGATACACCGATAAACTCATCTTT
cdr3_aa: CACDSTGGYTDKLIF

clone_size: large
j_call: TRDJ3
d_call: TRDD3
v_call: TRDV2
cdr3_nt: TGTGCCTGTGATCCGTACTGGGGGATAGCCGGCCCCTCCTGGGACACCCGACAGATGTTTTTC
cdr3_aa: CACDPYWGIAGPSWDTRQMFF

clone_size: large
j_call: TRDJ2
d_call: -
v_call: TRDV3
cdr3_nt: TGTGCCTTTAGTAGCGGACCCTTTTTGACAGCACAACTCTTCTTT
cdr3_aa: CAFSSGPFLTAQLFF

clone_size: -
j_call: TRDJ3
d_call: TRDD3
v_call: TRDV2
cdr3_nt: TGTGCCCGTGACAGGGGGATACGGTCCTGGGACACCCGACAAATGTTTTTC
cdr3_aa: CARDRGIRSWDTRQMFF

clone_size: large
j_call: TRDJ3
d_call: TRDD3
v_call: TRDV2
cdr3_nt: TGTGCCTGTGACACCTGGGGGATTTCCTGGGACACCCGACAGATGTTTTTC
cdr3_aa: CACDTWGISWDTRQMFF

clone_size: medium-sized
j_call: TRDJ2
d_call: -
v_call: TRDV3
cdr3_nt: TGTGCCTTTAGGGATTTGACAGCACAACTCTTCTTT
cdr3_aa: CAFRDLTAQLFF

clone_size: -
j_call: TRDJ3
d_call: TRDD3
v_call: TRDV2
cdr3_nt: TGTGCCTGTGACGCGATCATTACTGGGGGTCCGAGGAAGAGCCCCTGGGACACCCGACAGATGTTTTTC
cdr3_aa: CACDAIITGGPRKSPWDTRQMFF

clone_size: many
j_call: TRDJ2
d_call: TRDD3
v_call: TRDV2
cdr3_nt: TGTGCCTGTGACCTACTGGGGGCTACGACCCTTACCGCACAACTCTTCTTT
cdr3_aa: CACDLLGATTLTAQLFF

clone_size: -
j_call: TRDJ1
d_call: -
v_call: TRDV2
cdr3_nt: TGTGCCTGTGACACCGTTCGGTACAGGGTGACCCCCGAGACCGATAACCTCATCTTT
cdr3_aa: CACDTVRYRVTPETDNLIF

clone_size: many
j_call: TRDJ3
d_call: TRDD3
v_call: TRDV2
cdr3_nt: TGTGCCTGTGACACCGGGGGATCCTCCTTGGACACCCGACAGATGTTTTTC
cdr3_aa: CACDTGGSSLDTRQMFF

clone_size: medium-sized
j_call: TRDJ2
d_call: TRDD3
v_call: TRDV1
cdr3_nt: TGTGCTCTTGGGGAACCTTCCTACGTACTGGGGGATATTTTGACAGCACAACTCTTCTTT
cdr3_aa: CALGEPSYVLGDILTAQLFF

clone_size: medium-sized
j_call: TRDJ3
d_call: TRDD3
v_call: TRDV2
cdr3_nt: TGTGCCTGTGACACCGTACTGGGGGATAGCTCCTGGGACACCCGACAGATGTTTTTC
cdr3_aa: CACDTVLGDSSWDTRQMFF

clone_size: large
j_call: TRDJ1
d_call: TRDD3
v_call: TRDV3
cdr3_nt: TGTGCCTGGGGGGATAAAAAGTACACCGATAAACTCATCTTT
cdr3_aa: CAWGDKKYTDKLIF

clone_size: large
j_call: TRDJ3
d_call: TRDD3
v_call: TRDV2
cdr3_nt: TGTGCCTGTGACAGGGGGATACGGTCCTGGGACACCCGACAGATGTTTTTC
cdr3_aa: CACDRGIRSWDTRQMFF

clone_size: many
j_call: TRDJ2
d_call: -
v_call: TRDV3
cdr3_nt: TGTGCCTTTAGGTTTTCGACAGCACAACTCTTCTTT
cdr3_aa: CAFRFSTAQLFF

clone_size: few
j_call: TRDJ1
d_call: TRDD3
v_call: TRDV2
cdr3_nt: TGTGCCTGTGGCACCGTCGGTACTGGGGGATACGTTGGCGATAAACTCATCTTT
cdr3_aa: CACGTVGTGGYVGDKLIF

clone_size: medium-sized
j_call: TRDJ3
d_call: -
v_call: TRDV2
cdr3_nt: TGTGCCTGTGACGCCTCTGGGGACTCCTGGGACACCCGACAGATGTTTTTC
cdr3_aa: CACDASGDSWDTRQMFF

clone_size: -
j_call: TRDJ2
d_call: TRDD3
v_call: TRDV2
cdr3_nt: TGTGCCCGTGACACATGGGGGATGACATCACAACACTTC
cdr3_aa: CARDTWGMTSQHF

clone_size: -
j_call: TRDJ3
d_call: TRDD3
v_call: TRDV2
cdr3_nt: TGTGCCTGTGACAAATACTGGGGGATACTCAGCTCCTGGGACACCCGCCAGATGTTTTTC
cdr3_aa: CACDKYWGILSSWDTRQMFF

clone_size: medium-sized
j_call: TRDJ3
d_call: TRDD3
v_call: TRDV3
cdr3_nt: TGTGCCTTTAGGGGGGATACGCCCTGGGACACCCGACAGATGTTTTTC
cdr3_aa: CAFRGDTPWDTRQMFF

clone_size: -
j_call: TRDJ2
d_call: TRDD3
v_call: TRDV2
cdr3_nt: TGTGCCTGCGGCAGACTGGGGGATATAAGAGCAGCACAACTCTTCTTT
cdr3_aa: CACGRLGDIRAAQLFF

clone_size: -
j_call: TRDJ3
d_call: -
v_call: TRDV2
cdr3_nt: TGTGCCTGTGACACCGCAGGGGGCCCACCCTCCTGGGACACCCGACAGATGTTTTTC
cdr3_aa: CACDTAGGPPSWDTRQMFF

clone_size: medium-sized
j_call: TRDJ2
d_call: -
v_call: TRDV3
cdr3_nt: TGTGCCTTTAGGGGGATGACAGCACAACTCTTCTTT
cdr3_aa: CAFRGMTAQLFF

clone_size: few
j_call: TRDJ1
d_call: TRDD3
v_call: TRDV1
cdr3_nt: TGTGCTCTTGGGGACCCCTTTTTCCCAAGTACCAGGTGGGGGAGTAACACCGATAAACTCATCTTT
cdr3_aa: CALGDPFFPSTRWGSNTDKLIF

clone_size: -
j_call: TRDJ2
d_call: TRDD3
v_call: TRDV2
cdr3_nt: TGTGCCTGTGATCTACTGGGGGATAATCAAGCACAACTCTTCTTT
cdr3_aa: CACDLLGDNQAQLFF

clone_size: few
j_call: TRDJ2
d_call: TRDD3
v_call: TRDV1
cdr3_nt: TGTGCTCTTGGGGAACTAGAGTTGCTACGACTGGGGGATATCCGCCGCCCGACAGCACAACTCTTCTTT
cdr3_aa: CALGELELLRLGDIRRPTAQLFF

clone_size: medium-sized
j_call: TRDJ1
d_call: TRDD3
v_call: TRDV1
cdr3_nt: TGTGCTCTTGGGGAACGAGAGGGCTTCCTACGCTATATACTGGGGGATGCTTCGGAGGAACTCATCTTT
cdr3_aa: CALGEREGFLRYILGDASEELIF

clone_size: large
j_call: TRDJ3
d_call: TRDD3
v_call: TRDV2
cdr3_nt: TGTGCCTGTGACACCGGATACGCCCGCTCCTGGGACACCCGACAGATGTTTTTC
cdr3_aa: CACDTGYARSWDTRQMFF

clone_size: large
j_call: TRDJ1
d_call: TRDD3
v_call: TRDV3
cdr3_nt: TGTGCCTTTTACTGGGGGACCGATAAACTCATCTTT
cdr3_aa: CAFYWGTDKLIF

clone_size: few
j_call: TRDJ1
d_call: TRDD3
v_call: TRDV2
cdr3_nt: TGTGCCTGTGACACCGGGGGATGGTACACCGATAAACTCATCTTT
cdr3_aa: CACDTGGWYTDKLIF

clone_size: medium-sized
j_call: TRDJ2
d_call: -
v_call: TRDV3
cdr3_nt: TGTGCCTCCCCCGTATTGACAGCACAACTCTTCTTT
cdr3_aa: CASPVLTAQLFF

clone_size: few
j_call: TRDJ3
d_call: -
v_call: TRDV2
cdr3_nt: TGTGCCTGTGACACCGGTGGGGCCAACTCCTGGGACACCCGACAGATGTTTTTC
cdr3_aa: CACDTGGANSWDTRQMFF

clone_size: large
j_call: TRDJ3
d_call: TRDD3
v_call: TRDV2
cdr3_nt: TGTGCCTGTGACACCTGGGGGATACGCAGCTCCTGGGACACCCGACAGATGTTTTTC
cdr3_aa: CACDTWGIRSSWDTRQMFF

clone_size: large
j_call: TRDJ3
d_call: TRDD3
v_call: TRDV2
cdr3_nt: TGTGCCTGTGACAAAGTACTGGGGGATACCTCCTGGGACACCCGACAGATGTTTTTC
cdr3_aa: CACDKVLGDTSWDTRQMFF

clone_size: few
j_call: TRDJ3
d_call: TRDD3
v_call: TRDV2
cdr3_nt: TGTGCCTGTGACACCGGCAAACTGGGGGATATTCCTAGCTCCTGGGACACCCGACAGATGTTCTTC
cdr3_aa: CACDTGKLGDIPSSWDTRQMFF